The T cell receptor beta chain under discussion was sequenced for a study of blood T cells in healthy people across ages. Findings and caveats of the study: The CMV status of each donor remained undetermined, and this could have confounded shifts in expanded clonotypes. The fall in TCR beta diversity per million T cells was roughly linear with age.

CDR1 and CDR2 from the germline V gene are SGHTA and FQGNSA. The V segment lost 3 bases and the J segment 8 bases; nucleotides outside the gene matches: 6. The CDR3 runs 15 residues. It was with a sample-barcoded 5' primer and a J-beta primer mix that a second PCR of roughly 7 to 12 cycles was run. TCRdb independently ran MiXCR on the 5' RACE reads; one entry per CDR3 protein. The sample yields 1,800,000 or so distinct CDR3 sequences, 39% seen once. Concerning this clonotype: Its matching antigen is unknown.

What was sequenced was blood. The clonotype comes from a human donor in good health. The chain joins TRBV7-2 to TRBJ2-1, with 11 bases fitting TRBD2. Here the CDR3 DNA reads TGTGCCAGCAGCTTCGCTAGCGGGGGGAGTTATGAGCAGTTCTTC. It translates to CASSFASGGSYEQFF. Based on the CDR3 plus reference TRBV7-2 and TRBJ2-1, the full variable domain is GAGVSQSPSNKVTEKGKDVELRCDPISGHTALYWYRQSLGQGLEFLIYFQGNSAPDKSGLPSDRFSAERTGGSVSTLTIQRTQQEDSAVYLCASSFASGGSYEQFFGPGTRLTVL.